The present entry profiles one T cell receptor beta chain with its context. Its specificity is unknown. Using its own MiXCR run on the reads, TCRdb lists one record per CDR3 protein. The repertoire has about 770,000 distinct CDR3 sequences, almost 30% of them found once; the top ten carry less than 15%. The sample is drawn from a study of T cell repertoires in cytomegalovirus infection. Study summary: HLA-B-restricted CMV epitopes that are well studied, plus recently identified HLA-C-restricted ones, were used by the study. Public TCR beta signatures provided an indication of both CMV infection and a matching HLA type.

Trimming removed 2 bases at V and 6 bases at J, with 11 bases between. The CDR3 sequence is 14 residues long. Germline assignment: CDR1 MNHEY and CDR2 SMNVEV (reference sequence). Overall study findings and caveats: The study found HLA-C-restricted CMV-specific TCR beta clonotypes dominating the ex vivo response.

The source of this sequence is a human donor in good health (CMV status not recorded). Some clones in this sample may be carry-over from other donors' samples. The specimen comprised cultured CD8+ T cells from PBMCs, sampled from culture after CMV antigen stimulation. This chain links TRBV27 with TRBJ1-5; D is possibly TRBD1 (5 bases). In DNA form, the CDR3 reads TGTGCCAGCAGTTTACGGGGGTTGGGTCAGCCCCAGCATTTT. It codes for CASSLRGLGQPQHF.